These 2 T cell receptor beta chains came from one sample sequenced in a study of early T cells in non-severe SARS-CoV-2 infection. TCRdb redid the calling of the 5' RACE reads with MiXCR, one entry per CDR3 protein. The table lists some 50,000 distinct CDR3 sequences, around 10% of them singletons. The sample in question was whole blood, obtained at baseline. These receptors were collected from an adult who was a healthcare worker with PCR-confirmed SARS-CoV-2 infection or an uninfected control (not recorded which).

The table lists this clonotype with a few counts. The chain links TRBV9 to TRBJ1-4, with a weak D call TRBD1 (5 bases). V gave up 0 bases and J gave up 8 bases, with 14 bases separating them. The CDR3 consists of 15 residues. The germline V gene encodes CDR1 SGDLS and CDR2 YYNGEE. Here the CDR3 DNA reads TGTGCCAGCAGCGTAGATCCTGGGGACTGGGAAAAACTGTTTTTT. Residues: CASSVDPGDWEKLFF. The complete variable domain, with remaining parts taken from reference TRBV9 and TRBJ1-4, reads DSGVTQTPKHLITATGQRVTLRCSPRSGDLSVYWYQQSLDQGLQFLIQYYNGEERAKGNILERFSAQQFPDLHSELNLSSLELGDSALYFCASSVDPGDWEKLFFGSGTQLSVL.

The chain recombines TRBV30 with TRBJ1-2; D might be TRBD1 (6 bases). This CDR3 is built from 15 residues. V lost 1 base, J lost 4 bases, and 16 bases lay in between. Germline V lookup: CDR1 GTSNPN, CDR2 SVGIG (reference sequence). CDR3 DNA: TGTGCCTGGAGTGACAGGGTAGGGCCCTTCTATGGCTACACCTTC. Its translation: CAWSDRVGPFYGYTF.